The 29 T cell receptor beta chains below all came from one sample that was sequenced in a study of blood T cell repertoires in COVID-19 (dated by TCRdb to about 2020). Library preparation employed the immunoSEQ multiplex PCR assay. Not all clones reach the TCRdb copy of this immuneACCESS table, which keeps in-frame sequences only. Checked studies attribute under half of the gap to unresolved V genes and leave the rest unexplained. Present in this sample are about 55,000 clones, around nine tenths of which were seen just once. The ten most abundant clones make up 6.2% of the sample. Material for sequencing was peripheral blood. The receptors come from a man in his forties with acute or convalescent COVID-19.

This rearrangement joins TRBV5-1 to TRBJ2-3, with 10 bases aligning to TRBD2. The V gene end was trimmed by 1 base and the J gene end by 2 bases; junction bases not matched to a gene: 1. The length of the CDR3 is 15 residues. Germline V CDR1 and CDR2: SGHRS, YFSETQ. CDR3 in DNA: TGCGCCAGCAGCTTGACTAGCGGGACCACAGATACGCAGTATTTT. Translation: CASSLTSGTTDTQYF.

The chain links TRBV3-1 (or the pseudogene TRBV3-2) to TRBJ1-5, with D possibly matching TRBD1 (5 bases). CDR3 length equals 14 residues. The V gene lost 2 bases and the J gene lost 3 bases, with 8 bases spanning the gap. CDR1 is LGHDT and CDR2 is YNNKEL in the germline V gene (reference sequence). In DNA form, the CDR3 reads TGTGCCAGCAGCCAAAGGGGCTCCAATCAGCCCCAGCATTTT. Encoded protein: CASSQRGSNQPQHF.

The rearrangement joins TRBV4-2 to TRBJ2-7, with D maybe TRBD2 (6 bases). The CDR3 consists of 16 residues. Trimming removed 1 base from V and 0 bases from J, with 13 bases in between. The germline V gene encodes CDR1 LGHNA and CDR2 YNFKEQ. As DNA, the CDR3 is TGTGCCAGCAGCCAAGCCGCAGCGGGTAGCTCCTACGAGCAGTACTTC. Amino acid sequence: CASSQAAAGSSYEQYF.

The chain links TRBV9 to TRBJ1-6, with 8 bases that match TRBD1. The germline CDR1 and CDR2 sequences are SGDLS and YYNGEE. The CDR3 length is 17 residues. Trimming at V came to 4 bases and at J to 2 bases, leaving 8 bases not matched to a gene. This CDR3 reads CASSPGQGRTYNSPLHF. The CDR3 DNA sequence: TGTGCCAGCAGCCCTGGACAGGGACGGACCTATAATTCACCCCTCCACTTT.

V usage is TRBV5-4 and J usage is TRBJ1-2; 9 bases match TRBD1. The ends lost 1 base at V and 6 bases at J; junction bases unmatched: 10. The germline gives CDR1 SGHNT, CDR2 YYREEE (reference sequence). The CDR3 totals 16 residues. CDR3 nucleotide sequence: TGTGCCAGCAGCTTGCCCGGTCGGGACAGGGCACATGGCTACACCTTC. Its translation is CASSLPGRDRAHGYTF.

The V and J genes are TRBV19 and TRBJ2-1; TRBD2 is a possible D gene (6 bases). The CDR3 is 16 amino acids. The germline V gene encodes CDR1 LNHDA and CDR2 SQIVND (reference sequence). Trimming took off 1 base at V and 5 bases at J, with 15 bases between the two ends. DNA for the CDR3: TGTGCCAGTAGTATAGGAGGAGGGAGTAAGGACAATGAGCAGTTCTTC. Protein product: CASSIGGGSKDNEQFF.

The chain has TRBV24-1 and TRBJ2-1, with a weak D call TRBD2 (5 bases). Trimming took 3 bases from V and 5 from J, leaving 16 bases between them. This CDR3 is 16 amino acids long. CDR1 is KGHDR, CDR2 SFDVKD, per germline. The CDR3 loop is CATSDTPAGVDNEQFF. The CDR3 DNA follows: TGTGCCACCAGTGATACCCCCGCCGGGGTGGACAATGAGCAGTTCTTC.

The V and J genes are TRBV5-5 and TRBJ2-1; the match to TRBD2 covers 10 bases. Looked up from germline, CDR1 is SGHKS and CDR2 is YYEKEE (reference sequence). The CDR3 has 15 amino acids. V was clipped by 4 bases and J by 9 bases; unmatched bases: 10. The CDR3 DNA sequence: TGTGCCAGCAGCCCCGTACTAGCGGGAAGGGGTGAGCAGTTCTTC. This translates into CASSPVLAGRGEQFF.

The V and J genes are TRBV2 and TRBJ2-1, with a weak D call TRBD2 (6 bases). This CDR3 has 14 amino acids. CDR1 and CDR2 from the germline V gene are SNHLY and FYNNEI. V was pared by 6 bases and J by 8 bases, with 17 bases between. CDR3 in DNA: TGTGCCAGCAGCCTGGGGCTCGGAGGGGATGAGCAGTTCTTC. It specifies CASSLGLGGDEQFF.

The chain couples TRBV12-3 or TRBV12-4 to TRBJ2-7; 10 nucleotides line up with TRBD2. CDR3 length: 12 amino acids. The V and J ends lost 5 bases and 12 bases, in that order; junction bases with no gene match: 7. This CDR3 is CASSVQREGMYF. The CDR3 DNA is TGTGCCAGCAGTGTACAGCGGGAGGGGATGTACTTC.

The J gene is TRBJ1-6, the V gene TRBV21-1. TRBV21-1 is a recognized pseudogene. The CDR3 covers 13 residues. As DNA, the CDR3 is TGTGCCAGCAGCAAAGGTGTAGATTCACCCCTCCACTTT. It codes for CASSKGVDSPLHF.

V is TRBV27 and J is TRBJ2-1, with a weak D call TRBD1 (6 bases). Germline-derived CDR1 and CDR2 are MNHEY and SMNVEV (reference sequence). The CDR3 is 16 residues long. V lost 4 bases and J 4 bases, leaving 17 bases between the germline ends. CDR3 amino acids: CASSSQGSGSYNEQFF. The CDR3 nucleotides are TGTGCCAGCAGTTCCCAGGGGAGCGGTTCATACAATGAGCAGTTCTTC.

This chain uses TRBV19 with TRBJ1-3; 8 bases are a match to TRBD1. The CDR3 runs to 14 residues. The trim removed 3 bases at V and 4 bases at J, leaving 2 bases unmatched. CDR1 and CDR2 (germline): LNHDA, SQIVND (reference sequence). CDR3: CASSIRTGGNTIYF. CDR3 nucleotide sequence: TGTGCCAGTAGTATTCGGACAGGGGGAAACACCATATATTTT.

The chain carries TRBV24-1 and TRBJ2-7; 7 positions agree with TRBD2. V trimming: 7 bases; J trimming: 2 bases; junction bases outside the gene matches: 10. Germline V CDR1 and CDR2: KGHDR, SFDVKD. The CDR3 sequence is 15 residues long. The CDR3, as DNA: TGTGCCACCAGCCTCGGGGGGAGGGAACCCTACGAGCAGTACTTC. This codes for CATSLGGREPYEQYF.

This rearrangement joins TRBV19 to TRBJ1-3, with a tentative D call TRBD1 (5 bases). This CDR3 comprises 15 residues. The germline gives CDR1 LNHDA, CDR2 SQIVND (reference sequence). Trimming took off 6 bases at V and 0 bases at J, with 12 bases between the two ends. The CDR3 DNA follows: TGTGCCAGTAGCCGCCTCGGGGGCTCTGGAAACACCATATATTTT. Translating it yields CASSRLGGSGNTIYF.

The V call is TRBV19, the J call TRBJ1-5; 12 nucleotides match TRBD1. J lost 5 bases, V lost 0 bases, and 2 bases had no gene match. This CDR3 is 16 amino acids long. Germline-derived CDR1 and CDR2 are LNHDA and SQIVND (reference sequence). CDR3 bases: TGTGCCAGTAGTATAGATGGGACAGGGGGCCATCAGCCCCAGCATTTT. Encoded protein: CASSIDGTGGHQPQHF. Full variable domain (missing parts from reference TRBV19 and TRBJ1-5): DGGITQSPKYLFRKEGQNVTLSCEQNLNHDAMYWYRQDPGQGLRLIYYSQIVNDFQKGDIAEGYSVSREKKESFPLTVTSAQKNPTAFYLCASSIDGTGGHQPQHFGDGTRLSIL.

The genes are TRBV11-1 and TRBJ2-1; TRBD1 matches 7 bases. V was pared by 4 bases and J by 1 base, with 7 bases of the junction left unmatched. The germline V gene encodes CDR1 SGHAT and CDR2 FQDESV (reference sequence). The length of the CDR3 is 16 residues. CDR3 DNA: TGTGCCAGCAGCTCTCCCGGGACAGATTCCTACAATGAGCAGTTCTTC. Translating gives CASSSPGTDSYNEQFF.

This chain connects TRBV5-1 to TRBJ2-5; 12 bases agree with TRBD2. Germline V gene lookup returns CDR1 SGHRS and CDR2 YFSETQ. After removal of 4 bases from V and 4 bases from J, the junction contained 5 bases not matched to a gene. CDR3 size: 15 residues. CDR3 sequence reads: CASSRLAGGGETQYF. The CDR3 DNA is TGCGCCAGCAGCCGCCTAGCGGGAGGGGGAGAGACCCAGTACTTC.

A note on this clone: Relative to the germline gene, one junction end is altered; a read error may explain this. The chain is built from TRBV6-6 and TRBJ1-2; 8 nucleotides line up with TRBD1. From germline, CDR1 is MNHNY and CDR2 SVGAGI (reference sequence). CDR3 length: 16 residues. Here the CDR3 DNA reads TGTGCCACCAGTTACTCCACAGGGGGACCGGTTGGTGGCTACACCTTC. This translates into CATSYSTGGPVGGYTF.

V is TRBV4-3 and J is TRBJ1-1, with a tentative D call TRBD1 (6 bases). Trimming removed 0 bases at V and 5 bases at J, with 13 bases between. Looked up from germline, CDR1 is LGHNA and CDR2 is YSLEER. The CDR3 runs to 15 residues. CDR3 nucleotide sequence: TGCGCCAGCAGCCAAGATTTACAGGGCTGGACTGAAGCTTTCTTT. Its translation: CASSQDLQGWTEAFF.

The V and J genes are TRBV6-1 and TRBJ2-2; TRBD2 agrees at 15 bases. This CDR3 is 18 amino acids long. V shed 4 bases and J 5 bases; nucleotides not matched to a gene: 8. CDR1 and CDR2 from the germline V gene are MNHNS and SASEGT. The CDR3 reads CASSGGTGLAGGTGELFF. In DNA, the CDR3 is TGTGCCAGCAGTGGAGGCACGGGACTAGCGGGAGGAACCGGGGAGCTGTTTTTT.

The genes are TRBV19 and TRBJ1-5; a possible D gene is TRBD1 (6 bases). V lost 7 bases and J 12 bases, leaving 16 bases between the germline ends. Germline V gene sequence: CDR1 LNHDA, CDR2 SQIVND (reference sequence). The CDR3 extends over 12 amino acids. As DNA, the CDR3 is TGTGCCAGTACCCCCGGCAGGGGCCTCCAGCATTTT. This translates into CASTPGRGLQHF.

The chain couples TRBV13 to TRBJ2-3; 7 positions match TRBD1. CDR1 and CDR2 from the germline V gene are PRHDT and FYEKMQ (reference sequence). The CDR3 has 15 amino acids. V was pared by 2 bases and J by 2 bases, with 4 bases of the junction left unmatched. This CDR3 is CASSLSGGITDTQYF. CDR3 coding DNA: TGTGCCAGCAGCTTATCAGGGGGAATCACAGATACGCAGTATTTT.

The chain is built from TRBV24-1 and TRBJ2-1; 9 bases agree with TRBD2. CDR1 and CDR2 from the germline V gene are KGHDR and SFDVKD. The trim removed 1 base at V and 7 bases at J, leaving 7 bases unmatched. The CDR3 contains 16 residues. In DNA form, the CDR3 reads TGTGCCACCAGTGATTTTGGTAGCGGGAGCGGGAATGAGCAGTTCTTC. Protein: CATSDFGSGSGNEQFF.

This chain connects TRBV7-2 to TRBJ2-3; 13 positions match TRBD2. CDR1 and CDR2 from the germline V gene are SGHTA and FQGNSA. The V and J ends lost 0 bases and 5 bases, in that order; junction bases with no gene match: 5. The CDR3 loop spans 17 amino acids. This CDR3 reads CASSLAGLAGVVDTQYF. CDR3 DNA: TGTGCCAGCAGCTTAGCCGGACTAGCGGGAGTAGTAGATACGCAGTATTTT.

This clone occurred a few times. The J gene is TRBJ2-7, the V gene TRBV29-1, with a weak D call TRBD1 (5 bases). Trimming removed 5 bases at V and 2 bases at J, with 13 bases between. Per the germline V gene, CDR1 is SQVTM and CDR2 is ANQGSEA. The CDR3 spans 13 residues. This chain's CDR3 is CSVQKQVAYEQYF. Here the CDR3 DNA reads TGCAGCGTTCAGAAACAGGTCGCCTACGAGCAGTACTTC.

The CDR3 DNA sequence: TGTGCCAGCAGCTTGGCTGCGAGCTCTGGGGCCAACGTCCTGACTTTC. This sequence encodes CASSLAASSGANVLTF. The rearrangement uses TRBV5-5 and TRBJ2-6; D call uncertain. Per germline, CDR1 SGHKS and CDR2 YYEKEE (reference sequence). The CDR3 sequence is 16 residues long. Trimming removed 0 bases from V and 0 bases from J, with 7 bases in between.

The V and J genes are TRBV10-1 and TRBJ2-1, with 11 positions matching TRBD2. Germline CDR1 is WNHNN and CDR2 is SYGVQD (reference sequence). Losses at the gene ends were 8 bases for V and 2 bases for J; bases not matched to a gene: 5. The length of the CDR3 is 15 residues. This CDR3 reads CASSTSGSTYNEQFF. CDR3 sequence (DNA): TGCGCCAGCTCAACTAGCGGGAGCACCTACAATGAGCAGTTCTTC.

The chain carries TRBV10-1 and TRBJ2-7, with TRBD1 matching 7 bases. The CDR3 is made up of 13 amino acids. Per germline, CDR1 WNHNN and CDR2 SYGVQD (reference sequence). V lost 6 bases, J lost 4 bases, and 6 bases stayed unmatched. CDR3 bases: TGCGCCAGCAGAACAGGGGAACAGTACGAGCAGTACTTC. It translates to CASRTGEQYEQYF.